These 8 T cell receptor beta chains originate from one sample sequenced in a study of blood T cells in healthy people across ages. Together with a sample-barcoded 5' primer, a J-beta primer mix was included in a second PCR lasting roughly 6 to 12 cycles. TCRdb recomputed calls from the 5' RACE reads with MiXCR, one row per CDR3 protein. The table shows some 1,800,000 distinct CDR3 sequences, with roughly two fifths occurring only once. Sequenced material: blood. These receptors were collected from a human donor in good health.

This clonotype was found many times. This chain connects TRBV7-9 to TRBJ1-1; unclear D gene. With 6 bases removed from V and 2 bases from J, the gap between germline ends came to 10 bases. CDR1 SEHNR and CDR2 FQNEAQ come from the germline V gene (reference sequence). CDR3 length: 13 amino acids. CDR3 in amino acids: CASSFTANTEAFF. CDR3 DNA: TGTGCCAGCAGTTTTACAGCCAACACTGAAGCTTTCTTT.

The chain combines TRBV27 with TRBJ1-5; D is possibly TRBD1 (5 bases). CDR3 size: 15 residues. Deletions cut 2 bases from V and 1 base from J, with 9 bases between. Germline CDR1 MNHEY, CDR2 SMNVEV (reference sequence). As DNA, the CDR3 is TGTGCCAGCAGTTTAAGGGCAGGGAGCAATCAGCCCCAGCATTTT. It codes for CASSLRAGSNQPQHF.

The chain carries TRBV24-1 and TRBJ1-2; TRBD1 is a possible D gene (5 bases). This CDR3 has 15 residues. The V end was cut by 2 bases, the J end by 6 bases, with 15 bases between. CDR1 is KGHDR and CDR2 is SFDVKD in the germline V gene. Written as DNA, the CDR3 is TGTGCCACCAGTGATTCCCCTGACAGAGGCAATGGCTACACCTTC. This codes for CATSDSPDRGNGYTF.

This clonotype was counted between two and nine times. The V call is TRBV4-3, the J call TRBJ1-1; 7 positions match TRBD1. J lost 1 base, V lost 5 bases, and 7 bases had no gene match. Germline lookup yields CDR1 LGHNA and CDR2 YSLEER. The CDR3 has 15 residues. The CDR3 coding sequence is TGCGCCAGCAGCGTACGGGACAGAGGGAACACTGAAGCTTTCTTT. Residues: CASSVRDRGNTEAFF.

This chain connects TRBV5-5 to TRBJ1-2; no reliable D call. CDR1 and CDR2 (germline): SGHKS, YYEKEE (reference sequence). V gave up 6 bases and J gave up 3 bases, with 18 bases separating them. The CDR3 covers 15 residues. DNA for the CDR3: TGTGCCAGCACCCAAATCCCAGTCGGAGACTATGGCTACACCTTC. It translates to CASTQIPVGDYGYTF.

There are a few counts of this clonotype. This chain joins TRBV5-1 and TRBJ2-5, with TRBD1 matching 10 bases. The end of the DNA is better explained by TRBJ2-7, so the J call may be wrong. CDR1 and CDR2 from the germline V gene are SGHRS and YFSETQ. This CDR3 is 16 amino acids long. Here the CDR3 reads CASSAGQGPRLYEQYF. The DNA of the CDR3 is TGCGCCAGCAGCGCGGGACAGGGGCCGAGACTCTACGAGCAGTACTTC.

The CDR3 spells CSVESWGGGTDTQYF. For the CDR3, the DNA is TGCAGCGTTGAAAGCTGGGGTGGTGGCACAGATACGCAGTATTTT. V and J are TRBV29-1 and TRBJ2-3, with unresolved D. Germline V gene data show CDR1 as SQVTM and CDR2 as ANQGSEA. Trimming stripped 2 bases from V and 1 base from J, with 13 bases between. This CDR3 spans 15 amino acids.

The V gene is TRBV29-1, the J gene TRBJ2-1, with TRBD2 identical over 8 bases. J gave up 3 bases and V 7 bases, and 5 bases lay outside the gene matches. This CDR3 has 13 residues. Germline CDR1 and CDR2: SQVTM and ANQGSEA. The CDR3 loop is CSGGGRYYNEQFF. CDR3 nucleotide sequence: TGCAGCGGCGGGGGGCGATACTACAATGAGCAGTTCTTC.